A single sample gave rise to the 27 T cell receptor beta chains below, sequenced in a study of cytomegalovirus exposure and HLA in healthy donors. The PCR made use of 60 Vbeta and 13 Jbeta primers. Here immunoSEQ multiplex PCR was the method, and the copy in TCRdb shows in-frame clones only, minus some. The table records approximately 95,000 clones, around 81% of them present only once. The sequencing sample was made of PBMCs. The receptors originated from a woman in her 70s in good health and CMV-seropositive.

The genes are TRBV30 and TRBJ2-2; a weak D match, TRBD2 (6 bases). Germline values: CDR1 GTSNPN, CDR2 SVGIG (reference sequence). The CDR3 extends over 14 amino acids. Trimming shortened V by 1 base and J by 2 bases, and 8 bases separated the two germline ends. CDR3 residues: CAWSGGVNTGELFF. The CDR3 region has the DNA TGTGCCTGGAGTGGGGGGGTCAACACCGGGGAGCTGTTTTTT.

J is TRBJ2-7 and V is TRBV7-6; 10 bases align to TRBD2. The CDR3 length is 13 residues. The ends lost 5 bases at V and 6 bases at J; junction bases unmatched: 4. Looked up from germline, CDR1 is SGHVS and CDR2 is FNYEAQ. CDR3 nucleotide sequence: TGTGCCAGCAGCCCTGTAGCGGGAGGCGAGCAGTACTTC. Protein: CASSPVAGGEQYF. Together with reference TRBV7-6 and TRBJ2-7, the CDR3 gives the full variable domain: GAGVSQSPRYKVTKRGQDVALRCDPISGHVSLYWYRQALGQGPEFLTYFNYEAQQDKSGLPNDRFSAERPEGSISTLTIQRTEQRDSAMYRCASSPVAGGEQYFGPGTRLTVT.

V usage is TRBV18 and J usage is TRBJ2-7, with 12 nucleotides matching TRBD1. This CDR3 is 15 amino acids long. Germline V gene sequence: CDR1 KGHSH, CDR2 LQKENI. J gave up 4 bases and V 6 bases, and 7 bases lay outside the gene matches. Here the CDR3 DNA reads TGTGCCAGCTCCCTAGGGACAGGGGGCGAATACGAGCAGTACTTC. It translates to CASSLGTGGEYEQYF. Looking up the rest from reference TRBV18 and TRBJ2-7 gives the full variable domain: NAGVMQNPRHLVRRRGQEARLRCSPMKGHSHVYWYRQLPEEGLKFMVYLQKENIIDESGMPKERFSAEFPKEGPSILRIQQVVRGDSAAYFCASSLGTGGEYEQYFGPGTRLTVT.

The chain has TRBV12-5 and TRBJ1-4; 7 positions agree with TRBD1. CDR1 is LGHNT and CDR2 is FRNRAP in the germline V gene. The CDR3 contains 12 residues. V lost 5 bases, J lost 17 bases, and 11 bases stayed unmatched. The CDR3 DNA sequence: TGTGCTAGTGGTCGGGACAGCCTACATATTTTTTTT. Translated: CASGRDSLHIFF.

The CDR3, as DNA: TGTGCCAGTAGGCCCAGCGGGGTATGGGGCTCACCCCTCCACTTT. Translating it yields CASRPSGVWGSPLHF. The rearrangement joins TRBV19 to TRBJ1-6; perhaps TRBD1 as D (5 bases). Germline lookup yields CDR1 LNHDA and CDR2 SQIVND (reference sequence). The CDR3 loop spans 15 amino acids. Trimming removed 6 bases at V and 10 bases at J, with 19 bases between. Variable domain in full (rest from reference TRBV19 and TRBJ1-6): DGGITQSPKYLFRKEGQNVTLSCEQNLNHDAMYWYRQDPGQGLRLIYYSQIVNDFQKGDIAEGYSVSREKKESFPLTVTSAQKNPTAFYLCASRPSGVWGSPLHFGNGTRLTVT.

J is TRBJ2-7 and V is TRBV4-3; possibly TRBD1 for D (5 bases). CDR1 is LGHNA and CDR2 is YSLEER in the germline V gene. Between the trimmed V and J ends, which lost 2 bases and 1 base, there was a span of 15 bases. The CDR3 sequence is 16 residues long. The CDR3 DNA reads as TGCGCCAGCAGCCAAAGGTTAGGCAGGGATTCCTACGAGCAGTACTTC. Its translation is CASSQRLGRDSYEQYF.

This chain joins TRBV7-2 and TRBJ2-5, with D possibly TRBD1 on 6 matching bases. V was trimmed by 5 bases and J by 5 bases, leaving 15 bases between them. CDR1 is SGHTA and CDR2 is FQGNSA in the germline V gene. The CDR3 covers 14 residues. The CDR3: CASSPSLQGETQYF. The CDR3 DNA reads as TGTGCCAGCAGCCCTTCACTTCAGGGGGAGACCCAGTACTTC.

The genes are TRBV29-1 and TRBJ2-7, with 10 positions matching TRBD1. This CDR3 is built from 12 residues. V gave up 5 bases and J gave up 3 bases; unmatched junction bases: 1. Germline CDR1 and CDR2: SQVTM and ANQGSEA. CDR3 protein: CSVRTGGYEQYF. The CDR3 DNA sequence: TGCAGCGTTCGGACAGGGGGCTACGAGCAGTACTTC.

This chain links TRBV6-6 with TRBJ2-3; 11 bases map to TRBD2. CDR1 and CDR2 from the germline V gene are MNHNY and SVGAGI (reference sequence). V was pared by 5 bases and J by 4 bases, with 5 bases of the junction left unmatched. The CDR3 is 15 amino acids. CDR3 in amino acids: CASSTLAGVPDTQYF. The DNA of the CDR3 is TGTGCCAGCAGTACACTAGCGGGAGTCCCAGATACGCAGTATTTT.

The gene calls are TRBV10-1 and TRBJ2-1, with TRBD1 matching 7 bases. V shed 8 bases, J shed 2 bases, and the junction held 9 bases outside the gene matches. The CDR3 spans 15 residues. The V gene's germline CDR1 is WNHNN and CDR2 SYGVQD (reference sequence). In DNA form, the CDR3 reads TGCGCCAGCCTCGCCGGGACAGTAACCTACAATGAGCAGTTCTTC. It is translated as CASLAGTVTYNEQFF.

The chain recombines TRBV5-5 with TRBJ2-1, with 8 nucleotides matching TRBD1. This CDR3 contains 15 residues. The junction had 12 bases not matched to a gene; V was cut back by 6 bases and J by 7 bases. Germline V gene data show CDR1 as SGHKS and CDR2 as YYEKEE (reference sequence). CDR3 protein: CASKQGARGRNEQFF. The CDR3 DNA follows: TGTGCCAGCAAGCAGGGGGCCCGCGGTCGGAATGAGCAGTTCTTC.

This chain connects TRBV19 to TRBJ1-5; 8 bases are a match to TRBD1. The CDR3 contains 15 residues. The V and J ends lost 3 bases and 6 bases, in that order; junction bases with no gene match: 7. Germline assignment: CDR1 LNHDA and CDR2 SQIVND (reference sequence). The CDR3 DNA reads as TGTGCCAGTAGTATCGAGGGACAGGCAGGTCAGCCCCAGCATTTT. It yields the protein CASSIEGQAGQPQHF. The variable domain in full, completed from reference TRBV19 and TRBJ1-5, reads DGGITQSPKYLFRKEGQNVTLSCEQNLNHDAMYWYRQDPGQGLRLIYYSQIVNDFQKGDIAEGYSVSREKKESFPLTVTSAQKNPTAFYLCASSIEGQAGQPQHFGDGTRLSIL.

The rearrangement joins TRBV11-2 to TRBJ2-3; 12 positions agree with TRBD1. The V and J ends lost 2 bases and 5 bases, in that order; junction bases with no gene match: 5. Germline loops: CDR1 SGHAT, CDR2 FQNNGV. The CDR3 is 16 residues long. Here the CDR3 reads CASSLLGTGGLDTQYF. The DNA for the CDR3 is TGTGCCAGCAGCTTATTGGGGACAGGGGGCTTAGATACGCAGTATTTT.

The chain joins TRBV5-6 to TRBJ2-5; D perhaps matches TRBD2 (5 bases). The CDR3 consists of 17 residues. Trimming took 2 bases from V and 4 from J, leaving 21 bases between them. The V gene's germline CDR1 is SGHDT and CDR2 YYEEEE. The CDR3: CASSFRAWESAGETQYF. Here the CDR3 DNA reads TGTGCCAGCAGCTTTAGGGCGTGGGAGTCGGCCGGAGAGACCCAGTACTTC.

The chain employs TRBV4-1 and TRBJ2-7, with TRBD2 identical over 8 bases. V gave up 1 base and J gave up 2 bases; unmatched junction bases: 4. The CDR3 is made up of 15 amino acids. The germline V gene has CDR1 MGHRA and CDR2 YSYEKL. CDR3 loop: CASSQGSGTTYEQYF. Here the CDR3 DNA reads TGCGCCAGCAGCCAAGGTAGCGGGACAACCTACGAGCAGTACTTC.

V is TRBV11-2 and J is TRBJ2-7; 8 bases align to TRBD1. The CDR3 covers 16 residues. Germline V gene sequence: CDR1 SGHAT, CDR2 FQNNGV. V gave up 3 bases and J gave up 2 bases; unmatched junction bases: 9. CDR3 residues: CASSLGSGTGAYEQYF. The CDR3, as DNA: TGTGCCAGCAGCTTGGGATCCGGGACAGGAGCCTACGAGCAGTACTTC. The whole variable domain, filled in from reference TRBV11-2 and TRBJ2-7, reads EAGVAQSPRYKIIEKRQSVAFWCNPISGHATLYWYQQILGQGPKLLIQFQNNGVVDDSQLPKDRFSAERLKGVDSTLKIQPAKLEDSAVYLCASSLGSGTGAYEQYFGPGTRLTVT.

In nucleotides, the CDR3 is TGCGCCAGCAGCCAAGGCTCCCTAGCGGGAGGGGGTGTCGAGACCCAGTACTTC. The encoded protein is CASSQGSLAGGGVETQYF. The chain combines TRBV4-1 with TRBJ2-5, with 12 positions matching TRBD2. Unmatched junction bases numbered 11, after V lost 1 base and J lost 5 bases. The CDR3 sequence is 18 residues long. CDR1 and CDR2 (germline): MGHRA, YSYEKL.

The V call is TRBV29-1, the J call TRBJ1-2; TRBD1 might be the D (6 bases). Germline CDR1 is SQVTM and CDR2 is ANQGSEA. This CDR3 comprises 13 residues. Trimming took off 6 bases at V and 2 bases at J, with 13 bases between the two ends. The CDR3 reads CSVGGGSNYGYTF. CDR3 nucleotide sequence: TGCAGCGTCGGCGGGGGCTCGAACTATGGCTACACCTTC.

CDR3 bases: TGTGCCAGCAGCTTGGACTGGGATGGCTACACCTTC. Its translation is CASSLDWDGYTF. The rearrangement links TRBV7-2 to TRBJ1-2; D is ambiguous. The ends were cut back, 3 bases at V and 6 bases at J, with 8 bases in the middle. The CDR3 covers 12 residues. CDR1 is SGHTA, CDR2 FQGNSA, per germline.

This sequence joins TRBV10-3 and TRBJ2-7, with a possible D match to TRBD1 (6 bases). The CDR3 is 14 amino acids. V was trimmed by 4 bases and J by 7 bases, leaving 17 bases between them. CDR1 ENHRY and CDR2 SYGVKD come from the germline V gene. The CDR3 loop is CAISVGQRGEEQYF. The CDR3 DNA reads TGTGCCATCAGTGTAGGACAGAGGGGAGAGGAGCAGTACTTC.

The chain recombines TRBV7-8 with TRBJ2-1; D may be TRBD2 (6 bases). The germline CDR1 and CDR2 sequences are SGHVS and FQNEAQ. The CDR3 contains 15 residues. V lost 3 bases and J 6 bases, leaving 15 bases between the germline ends. CDR3 sequence (DNA): TGTGCCAGCAGCTTTTGGGGGAGGAAATTCAATGAGCAGTTCTTC. Residues: CASSFWGRKFNEQFF.

The chain employs TRBV7-2 and TRBJ2-3, with unresolved D. The germline gives CDR1 SGHTA, CDR2 FQGNSA. The CDR3 has 13 amino acids. The V and J ends lost 5 bases and 5 bases respectively, with 11 bases between them. CDR3 residues: CASSQPRGDTQYF. The CDR3 nucleotides are TGTGCCAGCAGCCAACCCCGAGGAGATACGCAGTATTTT.

The V call is TRBV11-3, the J call TRBJ2-1; maybe TRBD2 (7 bases). Trimming left V 5 bases short and J 2 bases short, with 16 bases between. The CDR3 runs to 16 residues. The germline V gene has CDR1 SGHNT and CDR2 YENEEA. CDR3: CASSPGGGRPYNEQFF. CDR3 sequence (DNA): TGTGCCAGCAGCCCGGGCGGGGGCCGTCCCTACAATGAGCAGTTCTTC.

V is TRBV30 and J is TRBJ1-6; D may be TRBD1 (6 bases). Germline CDR1 reads GTSNPN; CDR2 reads SVGIG (reference sequence). CDR3 length: 15 residues. Trimming left V 5 bases short and J 7 bases short, with 18 bases between. CDR3 amino acids: CAWADEQGRNSPLHF. CDR3 nucleotide sequence: TGTGCCTGGGCCGATGAACAGGGTCGGAATTCACCCCTCCACTTT.

The CDR3 bases are TGCGCCAGCAACGCACAGGCGCCTGAGAACACTGAAGCTTTCTTT. It encodes CASNAQAPENTEAFF. V and J are TRBV5-1 and TRBJ1-1, with D possibly matching TRBD1 (5 bases). Germline V gene data show CDR1 as SGHRS and CDR2 as YFSETQ. V was cut by 6 bases and J by 1 base, with 16 bases left in between. This CDR3 spans 15 amino acids.

This clone was seen a single time. The chain couples TRBV19 to TRBJ2-7; weak D call: TRBD2 (6 bases). The V end lost 7 bases, the J end lost 1 base, and 14 bases lay between the germline ends. This CDR3 is 14 amino acids long. Per germline, CDR1 LNHDA and CDR2 SQIVND (reference sequence). The CDR3 region is CASKPGDLSYEQYF. The CDR3 DNA is TGTGCCAGTAAGCCGGGGGACTTGTCCTACGAGCAGTACTTC.

The chain uses TRBV30 and TRBJ2-2, with 10 bases lining up with TRBD2. This CDR3 contains 14 residues. J lost 4 bases, V lost 8 bases, and 7 bases had no gene match. Per the germline V gene, CDR1 is GTSNPN and CDR2 is SVGIG (reference sequence). CDR3 nucleotide sequence: TGTGCCGGAGGACTAGCGGAACCCACCGGGGAGCTGTTTTTT. It yields the protein CAGGLAEPTGELFF.